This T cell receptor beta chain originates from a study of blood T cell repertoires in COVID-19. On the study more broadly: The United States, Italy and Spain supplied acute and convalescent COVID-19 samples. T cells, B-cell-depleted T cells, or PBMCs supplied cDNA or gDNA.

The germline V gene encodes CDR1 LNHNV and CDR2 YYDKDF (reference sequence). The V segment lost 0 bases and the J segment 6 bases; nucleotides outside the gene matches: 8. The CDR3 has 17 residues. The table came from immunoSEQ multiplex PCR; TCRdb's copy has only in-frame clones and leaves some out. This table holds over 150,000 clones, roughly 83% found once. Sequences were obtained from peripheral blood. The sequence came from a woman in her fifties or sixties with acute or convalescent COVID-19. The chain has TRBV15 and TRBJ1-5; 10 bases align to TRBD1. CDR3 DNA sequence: TGTGCCACCAGCAGAGATAGATCCGGGACAGGGGCTCAGCCCCAGCATTTT. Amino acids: CATSRDRSGTGAQPQHF. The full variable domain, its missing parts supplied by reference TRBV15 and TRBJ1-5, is DAMVIQNPRYQVTQFGKPVTLSCSQTLNHNVMYWYQQKSSQAPKLLFHYYDKDFNNEADTPDNFQSRRPNTSFCFLDIRSPGLGDTAMYLCATSRDRSGTGAQPQHFGDGTRLSIL.